This TCR beta chain is from a study of blood T cells in healthy people across ages. Study-level information: Per every two T cells, about one barcoded beta molecule was captured by template switching. Findings of the study overall: A greater number of naive CD4+ cells and higher diversity distinguished long-lived donors from aged donors.

A second PCR, run for about 7 to 11 cycles, used a sample-barcoded 5' primer plus a J-beta primer mix. Each cDNA molecule received a tag from a template-switch adaptor that had 12 random nucleotides. Via MiXCR, TCRdb re-called the 5' RACE reads, giving one row per CDR3 protein. The table has 550,000 to 800,000 distinct CDR3 sequences, roughly 30% seen once. The authors isolated at least 6.5 million PBMCs per sample. The CDR3 loop spans 12 amino acids. Germline V gene data show CDR1 as SQVTM and CDR2 as ANQGSEA. This clonotype occurred a few times. Its antigen is currently unknown. This clonotype originated in a woman at least 80 years old in good health. Sequenced material: blood. V is TRBV29-1 and J is TRBJ2-5; 7 positions match TRBD1. Near its end, the DNA agrees better with TRBJ2-7, so the J call may be wrong. The CDR3 spells CSAARDSTEQYF. The CDR3 nucleotides read TGCAGCGCCGCCCGGGACAGCACCGAGCAGTACTTC.